This TCR beta chain was retrieved from a study of T cell repertoires in cytomegalovirus infection. Overall study context: Shared public TCR beta signatures pointed to both CMV infection and a matching HLA type. The study's findings and limits: Dominant in the ex vivo response were TCR beta clonotypes restricted by HLA-C and specific for CMV.

A single record per CDR3 protein comes from TCRdb applying MiXCR to the reads. The top ten hold around a sixth of the sample, which has some 700,000 distinct CDR3 sequences, around 30% seen once. This clonotype was counted once. Its antigen is currently unknown. Sample: cultured PBMCs, taken from culture after CMV antigen stimulation. This sequence originates from a human donor in good health (CMV status not recorded). Some clones in this sample may be carry-over from other donors' samples.

The CDR3 coding sequence is TGTGCCAGCAGGCGGGCCCTTGAGCAGTTCTTC. Translating it yields CASRRALEQFF. The V gene is TRBV2, the J gene TRBJ2-1; D perhaps matches TRBD2 (5 bases). The V gene's germline CDR1 is SNHLY and CDR2 FYNNEI. The length of the CDR3 is 11 residues. V was cut by 6 bases and J by 9 bases, with 9 bases left in between.